These 16 T cell receptor beta chains originate from one sample sequenced in a study of blood T cell repertoires in COVID-19 (dated by TCRdb to 2018 to 2021). Library preparation employed the immunoSEQ multiplex PCR assay. Not all clones reach the TCRdb copy of this immuneACCESS table, which keeps in-frame sequences only. Checked studies attribute under half of the gap to unresolved V genes and leave the rest unexplained. The sample has around 28,000 clones on record, roughly nine tenths of them singletons. Around half of the sample goes to the ten largest clones. Material: peripheral blood. These receptors came from a human donor with acute or convalescent COVID-19. The donor label of this sample is uncertain.

This CDR3 is CASSLDPGETQYF. The DNA of the CDR3 is TGTGCCAGCAGCTTGGATCCGGGAGAGACCCAGTACTTC. J is TRBJ2-5 and V is TRBV5-6; no clear D gene. The CDR3 loop spans 13 amino acids. In germline, CDR1 is SGHDT, CDR2 YYEEEE. V lost 0 bases and J lost 4, with 7 bases in between.

The CDR3 loop is CASSHAGRTITGELFF. The CDR3 DNA sequence: TGTGCCAGCAGCCATGCGGGACGGACAATCACCGGGGAGCTGTTTTTT. This chain links TRBV3-1 (or the pseudogene TRBV3-2) with TRBJ2-2; maybe TRBD2 (6 bases). This CDR3 spans 16 amino acids. V was trimmed by 3 bases and J by 4 bases, leaving 15 bases between them. The germline CDR1 and CDR2 sequences are LGHDT and YNNKEL (reference sequence).

The V call is TRBV24-1, the J call TRBJ2-2; 9 bases agree with TRBD1. The J segment lost 2 bases and the V segment lost 8 bases, leaving 2 bases of the junction unmatched. The germline V gene encodes CDR1 KGHDR and CDR2 SFDVKD. This CDR3 has 14 amino acids. The CDR3 coding sequence is TGTGCCACCAAGGGACAGGGAAACACCGGGGAGCTGTTTTTT. It is translated as CATKGQGNTGELFF.

This clone was detected ten times or more. This chain connects TRBV5-6 to TRBJ1-2; tentatively, D is TRBD1 (6 bases). CDR1 is SGHDT, CDR2 YYEEEE, per germline. Trimming took off 0 bases at V and 7 bases at J, with 13 bases between the two ends. The CDR3 contains 14 residues. CDR3 region: CASSLGGGARGYTF. The CDR3 region has the DNA TGTGCCAGCAGCTTGGGCGGGGGCGCGCGTGGCTACACCTTC. Variable domain in full (rest from reference TRBV5-6 and TRBJ1-2): DAGVTQSPTHLIKTRGQQVTLRCSPKSGHDTVSWYQQALGQGPQFIFQYYEEEERQRGNFPDRFSGHQFPNYSSELNVNALLLGDSALYLCASSLGGGARGYTFGSGTRLTVV.

The rearrangement links TRBV28 to TRBJ2-7; 10 bases are a match to TRBD1. V lost 10 bases to trimming and J lost 6 bases; unmatched junction nucleotides: 9. Germline V gene sequence: CDR1 MDHEN, CDR2 SYDVKM. The CDR3 extends over 13 amino acids. This CDR3 is CATGTGVSSEQYV. The CDR3 DNA is TGTGCCACAGGGACAGGGGTTTCCAGCGAGCAGTACGTC.

The chain uses TRBV5-8 and TRBJ1-1, with D unclear. V dropped 4 bases and J dropped 10 bases, with 14 bases sitting between them. The CDR3 is made up of 12 amino acids. The germline V gene has CDR1 SGHTS and CDR2 YDEGEE. The CDR3 loop is CASSLRKVSAFF. The CDR3 coding sequence is TGTGCCAGCAGCCTGCGCAAAGTTTCAGCTTTCTTT.

The CDR3 nucleotides are TGTGCCAGCAGCCAAGGCCCCGGACAGATGAACACTGAAGCTTTCTTT. It yields the protein CASSQGPGQMNTEAFF. The chain employs TRBV3-1 (or the pseudogene TRBV3-2) and TRBJ1-1; D possibly corresponds to TRBD1 (6 bases). V lost 1 base, J lost 0 bases, and 12 bases lay in between. The CDR3 contains 16 residues. Germline CDR1 and CDR2: LGHDT and YNNKEL (reference sequence).

The CDR3 spells CASSLGPMAQPQHF. CDR3 in DNA: TGTGCCAGCAGCTTGGGCCCAATGGCTCAGCCCCAGCATTTT. The V and J genes are TRBV7-2 and TRBJ1-5; no clear D gene. The CDR3 spans 14 residues. Trimming stripped 3 bases from V and 6 bases from J, with 12 bases between. CDR1 SGHTA and CDR2 FQGNSA come from the germline V gene.

The V call is TRBV19, the J call TRBJ2-1, with a possible D match to TRBD2 (6 bases). Germline V lookup: CDR1 LNHDA, CDR2 SQIVND (reference sequence). V gave up 4 bases and J gave up 8 bases, with 12 bases separating them. The CDR3 runs 13 residues. The CDR3 loop reads CASSSLALHEQFF. As DNA, the CDR3 is TGTGCCAGTAGTAGCCTAGCGTTGCATGAGCAGTTCTTC.

This sequence joins TRBV5-1 and TRBJ2-1; 12 bases are shared with TRBD2. The germline CDR1 and CDR2 sequences are SGHRS and YFSETQ. The CDR3 consists of 21 residues. With V trimmed by 0 bases and J by 0 bases, 13 bases remained unmatched. CDR3 amino acids: CASSLDQAETSGGSSYNEQFF. CDR3 bases: TGCGCCAGCAGCTTGGATCAGGCGGAGACTAGCGGGGGAAGCTCCTACAATGAGCAGTTCTTC.

This clone was found a few times. The chain recombines TRBV5-1 with TRBJ2-7; a weak D match, TRBD2 (6 bases). The CDR3 extends over 14 amino acids. Between the trimmed V and J ends, which lost 0 bases and 7 bases, there was a span of 14 bases. CDR1 and CDR2 (germline): SGHRS, YFSETQ. The CDR3 nucleotides are TGCGCCAGCAGCTTGGACGGGAGTTTTGTAGAGCAGTACTTC. Translating gives CASSLDGSFVEQYF.

This sequence joins TRBV11-2 and TRBJ2-5; a weak D match, TRBD1 (6 bases). The CDR3 spans 18 residues. Trimming pared 0 bases from V and 0 bases from J, leaving 17 bases between. The V gene's germline CDR1 is SGHAT and CDR2 FQNNGV. The CDR3 bases are TGTGCCAGCAGCTTAGACCCGGCCAGGGGCCTATACCAAGAGACCCAGTACTTC. Translated, it gives CASSLDPARGLYQETQYF.

The V gene is TRBV27, the J gene TRBJ1-5, with D possibly being TRBD1 (6 bases). The germline V gene encodes CDR1 MNHEY and CDR2 SMNVEV (reference sequence). CDR3 size: 15 residues. Trimming removed 6 bases from V and 0 bases from J, with 12 bases in between. The DNA for the CDR3 is TGTGCCAGCAGAGCAGGGGTTTATAGCAATCAGCCCCAGCATTTT. Translated, it gives CASRAGVYSNQPQHF.

This clone occurred once. V gene TRBV9 combines with J gene TRBJ2-3, with TRBD2 matching 9 bases. Trimming at V came to 1 base and at J to 1 base, leaving 1 base not matched to a gene. CDR1 is SGDLS and CDR2 is YYNGEE in the germline V gene. The CDR3 consists of 15 residues. This chain's CDR3 is CASSVPSGGTDTQYF. CDR3 DNA: TGTGCCAGCAGCGTACCTAGCGGGGGCACAGATACGCAGTATTTT.

The chain links TRBV28 to TRBJ2-1; a weak D match, TRBD2 (6 bases). Germline CDR1 MDHEN, CDR2 SYDVKM. The V end was cut by 6 bases, the J end by 0 bases, with 12 bases between. The CDR3 runs to 15 residues. The CDR3 DNA sequence: TGTGCCAGCAGGTCTGGGGGGAGCTCCTACAATGAGCAGTTCTTC. Its protein is CASRSGGSSYNEQFF.

This clone was detected only once. This chain joins TRBV10-2 and TRBJ2-7; D perhaps matches TRBD2 (6 bases). The ends were cut back, 3 bases at V and 1 base at J, with 10 bases in the middle. CDR1 WSHSY and CDR2 SAAADI come from the germline V gene. This CDR3 has 14 amino acids. The CDR3 DNA reads as TGCGCCAGCAGTGACCCGGGACTGTCCTACGAGCAGTACTTC. Translated: CASSDPGLSYEQYF.